Each of the 28 T cell receptor beta chains below was sequenced from the same sample in a study of beta chain features in type 1 diabetes. The entirety of the isolated RNA underwent reverse transcription, so expressed TCRB transcripts were sequenced. Measured with immunoSEQ multiplex PCR; TCRdb has only the in-frame clones, and not every one. This table has some 6,000 clones, 70% to 75% appearing once. The sequenced sample consisted of Tregs from blood. Receptors were obtained from a man aged 18 to 29 in good health.

The chain joins TRBV6-5 to TRBJ1-2, with 9 bases matching TRBD1. Germline V CDR1 and CDR2: MNHEY, SVGAGI. This CDR3 comprises 13 residues. With 6 bases clipped from V and 7 bases from J, the junction kept 6 bases outside the gene matches. CDR3 region: CASRPGQGPGYTF. The CDR3 DNA reads TGTGCCAGCAGACCGGGACAGGGCCCTGGCTACACCTTC.

As concerns this clone: The junction shows a germline mismatch at one end, possibly a read error. Written as DNA, the CDR3 is TGTGCCAGCAGCTTAAGTTCTAGCGGGGGGGCAGAGGCCCAGTACTTC. Translated, it gives CASSLSSSGGAEAQYF. This chain links TRBV7-2 with TRBJ2-5; 12 bases are a match to TRBD2. This CDR3 has 16 amino acids. Germline loops: CDR1 SGHTA, CDR2 FQGNSA. The full variable domain, its missing parts supplied by reference TRBV7-2 and TRBJ2-5, is GAGVSQSPSNKVTEKGKDVELRCDPISGHTALYWYRQSLGQGLEFLIYFQGNSAPDKSGLPSDRFSAERTGGSVSTLTIQRTQQEDSAVYLCASSLSSSGGAEAQYFGPGTRLLVL.

V usage is TRBV19 and J usage is TRBJ2-7; 15 bases agree with TRBD2. The CDR3 spans 15 residues. V was pared by 6 bases and J by 3 bases, with 3 bases of the junction left unmatched. Germline CDR1 and CDR2: LNHDA and SQIVND (reference sequence). CDR3 sequence reads: CASSMGLAGGYEQYF. In DNA, the CDR3 is TGTGCCAGTAGCATGGGACTAGCGGGAGGCTACGAGCAGTACTTC.

The chain is built from TRBV7-9 and TRBJ2-3; 8 positions agree with TRBD2. Germline values: CDR1 SEHNR, CDR2 FQNEAQ (reference sequence). V gave up 6 bases and J gave up 15 bases; unmatched junction bases: 11. The CDR3 is 12 residues long. For the CDR3, the DNA is TGTGCCAGCAGTCGGCGGGGACTAGAAGGATATTTT. Translating it yields CASSRRGLEGYF.

The rearrangement joins TRBV13 to TRBJ2-3; 11 bases fit TRBD2. Germline lookup yields CDR1 PRHDT and CDR2 FYEKMQ (reference sequence). V gave up 3 bases and J gave up 1 base; unmatched junction bases: 3. This CDR3 has 16 amino acids. The CDR3 coding sequence is TGTGCCAGCAGCTTTAAGGGACTAGCGGGCACAGATACGCAGTATTTT. Protein product: CASSFKGLAGTDTQYF.

In DNA, the CDR3 is TGTGCCAGCAGCTTAGAGGTAGCGGGGAACTACGAGCAGTACTTC. It encodes CASSLEVAGNYEQYF. This rearrangement joins TRBV7-2 to TRBJ2-7; 8 nucleotides align to TRBD2. CDR1 and CDR2 (germline): SGHTA, FQGNSA. The CDR3 extends over 15 amino acids. J lost 3 bases, V lost 1 base, and 5 bases had no gene match.

The chain uses TRBV19 and TRBJ2-7; TRBD1 matches at 10 bases. Germline loops: CDR1 LNHDA, CDR2 SQIVND (reference sequence). The CDR3 totals 15 residues. The J segment lost 3 bases and the V segment lost 4 bases, leaving 6 bases of the junction unmatched. CDR3 bases: TGTGCCAGTAGTACCCGGGACAGGGGAGGCTACGAGCAGTACTTC. The encoded protein is CASSTRDRGGYEQYF.

The rearrangement uses TRBV5-1 and TRBJ2-7; the match to TRBD1 covers 7 bases. J was trimmed by 5 bases and V by 1 base; bases with no gene match: 12. The V gene's germline CDR1 is SGHRS and CDR2 YFSETQ. CDR3 size: 16 residues. The CDR3 DNA follows: TGCGCCAGCAGCTTGCGATTTACAGGGGCGACGAACGAGCAGTACTTC. It codes for CASSLRFTGATNEQYF.

V is TRBV5-4 and J is TRBJ2-7, with 7 bases matching TRBD1. Germline loops: CDR1 SGHNT, CDR2 YYREEE (reference sequence). The J segment lost 2 bases and the V segment lost 4 bases, leaving 3 bases of the junction unmatched. The CDR3 runs 13 residues. The CDR3 region is CASSRDSTYEQYF. The CDR3 DNA reads TGTGCCAGCAGCCGGGACAGTACCTACGAGCAGTACTTC.

This chain joins TRBV25-1 and TRBJ2-7, with TRBD1 identical over 8 bases. V was clipped by 4 bases and J by 2 bases; unmatched bases: 4. The CDR3 is 14 amino acids. Germline CDR1 MGHDK, CDR2 SYGVNS. CDR3 in amino acids: CASSGDRLAYEQYF. CDR3 DNA sequence: TGTGCCAGCAGTGGGGACAGGCTAGCCTACGAGCAGTACTTC.

This clone was counted between two and nine times. The chain carries TRBV28 and TRBJ2-7; 7 bases match TRBD2. This CDR3 spans 14 amino acids. Germline CDR1 reads MDHEN; CDR2 reads SYDVKM. Germline trimming cut 1 base from V and 7 bases from J; bases unmatched to any gene: 7. This chain's CDR3 is CASSLSGGGGEQYF. The CDR3 bases are TGTGCCAGCAGTTTATCAGGCGGCGGGGGTGAGCAGTACTTC.

The chain joins TRBV7-9 to TRBJ1-6; the match to TRBD1 covers 8 bases. The CDR3 has 15 amino acids. After removal of 5 bases from V and 8 bases from J, the junction contained 8 bases not matched to a gene. Germline-derived CDR1 and CDR2 are SEHNR and FQNEAQ (reference sequence). CDR3: CASSPPGQGYSPLHF. The CDR3 DNA follows: TGTGCCAGCAGCCCCCCCGGACAGGGTTATTCACCCCTCCACTTT.

The chain links TRBV11-2 to TRBJ2-7; 10 bases fit TRBD1. V shed 7 bases, J shed 5 bases, and the junction held 20 bases outside the gene matches. This CDR3 region has 18 residues. From germline, CDR1 is SGHAT and CDR2 FQNNGV. The CDR3 DNA follows: TGTGCCAGCACCCTAGCCTTCCTTCCCGGGACAGGGGACAACGAGCAGTACTTC. This codes for CASTLAFLPGTGDNEQYF.

This clone occurred once. The rearrangement joins TRBV7-6 to TRBJ2-7; D is ambiguous. There are 14 residues in the CDR3. From germline, CDR1 is SGHVS and CDR2 FNYEAQ. The V end was cut by 5 bases, the J end by 1 base, with 12 bases between. CDR3 in amino acids: CASSQLTESYEQYF. Here the CDR3 DNA reads TGTGCCAGCAGCCAATTGACGGAGTCCTACGAGCAGTACTTC.

The chain carries TRBV15 and TRBJ2-1; tentative D call: TRBD2 (7 bases). Germline V gene lookup returns CDR1 LNHNV and CDR2 YYDKDF (reference sequence). The CDR3 covers 13 residues. Trimming took 8 bases from V and 4 from J, leaving 12 bases between them. The CDR3 nucleotides are TGTGCCACCGTGGGGGGGCCTTACAATGAGCAGTTCTTC. Protein: CATVGGPYNEQFF.

The genes are TRBV25-1 and TRBJ1-6; D is undetermined. Trimming took 3 bases from V and 10 from J, leaving 7 bases between them. Germline-derived CDR1 and CDR2 are MGHDK and SYGVNS. The CDR3 has 12 residues. The CDR3 protein is CASSDWRSPLHF. In DNA, the CDR3 is TGTGCCAGCAGTGATTGGAGGTCACCCCTCCACTTT.

This clone was counted a few times. The genes are TRBV27 and TRBJ1-2; 9 bases line up with TRBD1. J was trimmed by 5 bases and V by 4 bases; bases with no gene match: 5. Per the germline V gene, CDR1 is MNHEY and CDR2 is SMNVEV (reference sequence). The CDR3 length is 14 residues. The CDR3 loop reads CASSSDRGYYGYTF. CDR3 nucleotides: TGTGCCAGCAGTTCGGACAGGGGTTATTATGGCTACACCTTC.

This clone has more than one count but fewer than ten. The chain uses TRBV5-1 and TRBJ2-3; 8 bases fit TRBD2. This CDR3 is 15 amino acids long. The V gene's germline CDR1 is SGHRS and CDR2 YFSETQ. Losses at the gene ends were 0 bases for V and 4 bases for J; bases not matched to a gene: 4. The CDR3 DNA reads TGCGCCAGCAGCTTGGCCGGGGGGGCGTCAGATACGCAGTATTTT. Translating it yields CASSLAGGASDTQYF. The complete variable domain, with remaining parts taken from reference TRBV5-1 and TRBJ2-3, reads KAGVTQTPRYLIKTRGQQVTLSCSPISGHRSVSWYQQTPGQGLQFLFEYFSETQRNKGNFPGRFSGRQFSNSRSEMNVSTLELGDSALYLCASSLAGGASDTQYFGPGTRLTVL.

V is TRBV28 and J is TRBJ2-3; perhaps TRBD1 as D (5 bases). The CDR3 contains 12 residues. Germline V gene sequence: CDR1 MDHEN, CDR2 SYDVKM. Deletions cut 11 bases from V and 2 bases from J, with 11 bases between. In DNA form, the CDR3 reads TGTGCCTGTGACAGCCCCACAGATACGCAGTATTTT. Translation gives CACDSPTDTQYF.

The chain joins TRBV20-1 to TRBJ2-1, with D unresolved. The V end was cut by 3 bases, the J end by 9 bases, with 6 bases between. CDR1 DFQATT and CDR2 SNEGSKA come from the germline V gene (reference sequence). This CDR3 region has 10 residues. The CDR3 spells CSASWAEQFF. The CDR3 DNA follows: TGCAGTGCTAGTTGGGCTGAGCAGTTCTTC.

This clone was seen more than once but under ten times. V is TRBV29-1 and J is TRBJ2-7, with 11 positions matching TRBD1. The CDR3 has 14 amino acids. Germline V gene data show CDR1 as SQVTM and CDR2 as ANQGSEA. V shed 6 bases and J 0 bases; nucleotides not matched to a gene: 4. The CDR3 DNA sequence: TGCAGCGTAGGCGGACAGGGGGCCTCCTACGAGCAGTACTTC. Protein sequence: CSVGGQGASYEQYF.

The rearrangement links TRBV29-1 to TRBJ2-3, with TRBD2 matching 8 bases. Looked up from germline, CDR1 is SQVTM and CDR2 is ANQGSEA. The V segment lost 6 bases and the J segment 7 bases; nucleotides outside the gene matches: 9. The CDR3 consists of 13 residues. CDR3 DNA sequence: TGCAGCGTCTCGGCGGGGGGTGTGAATACGCAGTATTTT. Encoded protein: CSVSAGGVNTQYF.

The chain employs TRBV13 and TRBJ2-1; TRBD2 matches 12 bases. This CDR3 contains 16 residues. Germline values: CDR1 PRHDT, CDR2 FYEKMQ (reference sequence). With 2 bases clipped from V and 4 bases from J, the junction kept 3 bases outside the gene matches. Written as DNA, the CDR3 is TGTGCCAGCAGCTTACGGCTAGCGGGGGGGTACAATGAGCAGTTCTTC. Translation gives CASSLRLAGGYNEQFF.

This clone was picked up a small number of times. The rearrangement links TRBV10-3 to TRBJ2-1; the D gene is possibly TRBD1 (5 bases). The V end lost 2 bases, the J end lost 4 bases, and 9 bases lay between the germline ends. Germline V gene sequence: CDR1 ENHRY, CDR2 SYGVKD. The CDR3 covers 14 residues. CDR3 DNA: TGTGCCATCAGTGAGCAGGGCCCGTACAATGAGCAGTTCTTC. It codes for CAISEQGPYNEQFF.

The chain is built from TRBV18 and TRBJ1-5, with 9 bases lining up with TRBD1. V dropped 3 bases and J dropped 5; count of bases not matched to a gene: 2. CDR3 size: 14 residues. The germline V gene encodes CDR1 KGHSH and CDR2 LQKENI. In DNA form, the CDR3 reads TGTGCCAGCTCACCCCGGACAGGGGATCAGCCCCAGCATTTT. Protein sequence: CASSPRTGDQPQHF.

The chain couples TRBV7-2 to TRBJ2-7; 7 bases match TRBD1. CDR3 length: 16 amino acids. After removal of 4 bases from V and 0 bases from J, the junction contained 9 bases not matched to a gene. The germline gives CDR1 SGHTA, CDR2 FQGNSA. The CDR3 DNA sequence: TGTGCCAGCAGCTCCCTCGGGACAGAGTTCTCCTACGAGCAGTACTTC. Translating it yields CASSSLGTEFSYEQYF.

A few counts support this clone. The CDR3 bases are TGTGCCAGCAGTCCCGGGACTAGCGGCGCCGGGGAGCTGTTTTTT. It encodes CASSPGTSGAGELFF. V and J are TRBV6-7 and TRBJ2-2; 11 nucleotides align to TRBD2. TRBV6-7 is flagged as an ORF with uncertain function. With 5 bases clipped from V and 6 bases from J, the junction kept 5 bases outside the gene matches. This CDR3 region has 15 residues.

This rearrangement joins TRBV6-6 to TRBJ2-7; 7 bases agree with TRBD1. The CDR3 covers 16 residues. Germline loops: CDR1 MNHNY, CDR2 SVGAGI (reference sequence). V shed 2 bases, J shed 0 bases, and the junction held 7 bases outside the gene matches. CDR3 DNA sequence: TGTGCCAGCAGTTACCCTCCGGACAGGAACTCCTACGAGCAGTACTTC. Translated, it gives CASSYPPDRNSYEQYF.